This note documents a single T cell receptor beta chain sequence. Time point defined: pretreatment peripheral blood. Measured with immunoSEQ multiplex PCR; TCRdb has only the in-frame clones, and not every one. Of about 88,000 clones in the sample, around 92% are singletons; the top ten hold over 0.95%. This record comes from a study of PD-L1 blockade in urothelial cancer. For the study at large: Atezolizumab was started by patients in the mid-2010s at 1,200 mg intravenously every 3 weeks. Peripheral blood specimens exhibited a median yield of 141,255 T cells.

The TCR originated in a woman of 80 years or more with urothelial cancer. Sequenced material: PBMCs, taken around atezolizumab (anti-PD-L1) treatment.

The CDR3 loop reads CASSFYQAGGIPTADTQYF. CDR3 nucleotide sequence: TGCGCCAGCAGCTTTTACCAAGCGGGAGGGATTCCCACCGCAGATACGCAGTATTTT. The chain has TRBV5-1 and TRBJ2-3, with TRBD2 identical over 10 bases. The CDR3 covers 19 residues. Germline V gene sequence: CDR1 SGHRS, CDR2 YFSETQ. Trimming cost V 2 bases and J 4 bases; bases outside gene matches: 16.